What follows are 3 T cell receptor beta chains derived from one specimen sequenced in a study of CD4+ T cells in melanoma. Measured with immunoSEQ multiplex PCR; TCRdb has only the in-frame clones, and not every one. The data hold roughly 5,100 clones, with roughly 60% observed a single time. Source material: cells from a culture (not recorded whether cultured in vitro). The source is a human donor with melanoma.

As to this clone: An end of the junction does not agree with germline; a read error may underlie this. The V call is TRBV2, the J call TRBJ2-7; 8 positions agree with TRBD1. CDR1 SNHLY and CDR2 FYNNEI come from the germline V gene. This CDR3 region has 14 residues. For the CDR3, the DNA is TGTGCCAGCAGTGAGAGGGTGACCGGGACAGGCGCTCCTTTC. It specifies CASSERVTGTGAPF.

This chain joins TRBV20-1 and TRBJ1-2; the D is unclear. Germline CDR1 is DFQATT and CDR2 is SNEGSKA (reference sequence). This CDR3 has 11 residues. Trimming shortened V by 3 bases and J by 7 bases, and 9 bases separated the two germline ends. The CDR3 here is CSASPTVGYTF. CDR3 sequence (DNA): TGCAGTGCTAGCCCCACAGTTGGCTACACCTTC.

The genes are TRBV15 and TRBJ2-1, with TRBD1 as a possible D gene (5 bases). The CDR3 is 15 amino acids. V was clipped by 1 base and J by 7 bases, with 14 bases between them. CDR1 is LNHNV and CDR2 is YYDKDF in the germline V gene (reference sequence). The CDR3 DNA reads as TGTGCCACCAGCAGAGTAGACAGTTACCTGAATGAGCAGTTCTTC. Translated: CATSRVDSYLNEQFF.